The source of this T cell receptor (beta chain) is a study of shared clonotypes between healthy human individuals. Turning to the study itself: The people who gave samples were two women and a few men aged 18 to 49.

Authors' methods: ImmunoSEQ gave junction-only sequences without quality scores, so filtering differed. The method was immunoSEQ multiplex PCR; TCRdb's version includes in-frame clones alone and lacks a portion of them. For V, J and clone size, that table is used; D and trimming come from the DNA. The repertoire holds roughly 510,000 clones, over 75% seen once, with approximately 12% in the top ten. As for this clone: Its antigen remains unidentified.

Study results and limitations: The sole specimen, blood, was sampled, and tissue repertoires likely differ.

Trimming cost V 0 bases and J 5 bases; bases outside gene matches: 8. The length of the CDR3 is 16 residues. Looked up from germline, CDR1 is LGHNA and CDR2 is YSLEER. Sequenced material: PBMCs. This TCR derives from a woman between 40 and 50 years old in good health. Some clones in this sample may be carry-over from other donors' samples. The chain combines TRBV4-3 with TRBJ1-2; TRBD1 matches at 8 bases. CDR3 coding DNA: TGCGCCAGCAGCCAAGATCTCGGACAGGGCCGATATGGCTACACCTTC. Protein sequence: CASSQDLGQGRYGYTF.